The next 6 T cell receptor beta chains were all read from a single sample in a study of control samples from healthy donors and cancer patients. Assay: immunoSEQ multiplex PCR; the TCRdb copy retains only in-frame clones and omits some. Of 350,000 to 450,000 clones in the sample, around 90% were seen once. The sample was PBMCs. The origin of the receptors is a man aged 40-49 years with head and neck cancer.

The chain links TRBV4-3 to TRBJ1-2; unclear D gene. This CDR3 has 14 amino acids. Germline lookup yields CDR1 LGHNA and CDR2 YSLEER. The V and J ends lost 0 bases and 5 bases respectively, with 10 bases between them. This CDR3 reads CASSQDPGVYGYTF. The CDR3 coding sequence is TGCGCCAGCAGCCAAGATCCCGGAGTGTATGGCTACACCTTC.

This chain connects TRBV5-4 to TRBJ1-1; D is uncertain. Looked up from germline, CDR1 is SGHNT and CDR2 is YYREEE (reference sequence). CDR3 length equals 11 residues. Trimming left V 4 bases short and J 8 bases short, with 9 bases between. The CDR3: CASSGTREAFF. As DNA, the CDR3 is TGTGCCAGCAGCGGCACAAGGGAAGCTTTCTTT.

Worth noting for this clone: One junction end disagrees with the germline gene, perhaps due to a read error. The genes are TRBV3-1 (or the pseudogene TRBV3-2) and TRBJ2-5; 8 nucleotides line up with TRBD2. CDR3 length: 12 amino acids. Germline assignment: CDR1 LGHDT and CDR2 YNNKEL (reference sequence). The CDR3 nucleotides read TGTGCCAGCAGCCAAGATCCGGGGGGGCAGGACTTC. Its protein product is CASSQDPGGQDF.

The rearrangement links TRBV7-2 to TRBJ1-1, with D tentatively TRBD1 (5 bases). The CDR3 loop spans 13 amino acids. CDR1 is SGHTA and CDR2 is FQGNSA in the germline V gene. V was cut by 4 bases and J by 6 bases, with 12 bases left in between. CDR3 bases: TGTGCCAGCAGCTCGTCAGGGAAGGCTGAAGCTTTCTTT. It codes for CASSSSGKAEAFF.

The genes are TRBV7-9 and TRBJ2-3; 7 bases agree with TRBD1. The germline V gene has CDR1 SEHNR and CDR2 FQNEAQ (reference sequence). CDR3 size: 14 residues. The trim removed 6 bases at V and 3 bases at J, leaving 6 bases unmatched. CDR3 sequence: CASSWTGGTDTQYF. The CDR3, as DNA: TGTGCCAGCAGTTGGACAGGAGGTACAGATACGCAGTATTTT.

Details on this clone: The sample contains more than one DNA sequence encoding this CDR3. The chain couples TRBV19 to TRBJ1-1, with D perhaps TRBD1 (5 bases). The V gene lost 5 bases and the J gene lost 8 bases, with 15 bases spanning the gap. Germline V lookup: CDR1 LNHDA, CDR2 SQIVND (reference sequence). The CDR3 is 13 amino acids. CDR3: CASSSQGHGEAFF. The CDR3 DNA reads TGTGCCAGTAGTTCTCAGGGCCACGGGGAAGCTTTCTTT.